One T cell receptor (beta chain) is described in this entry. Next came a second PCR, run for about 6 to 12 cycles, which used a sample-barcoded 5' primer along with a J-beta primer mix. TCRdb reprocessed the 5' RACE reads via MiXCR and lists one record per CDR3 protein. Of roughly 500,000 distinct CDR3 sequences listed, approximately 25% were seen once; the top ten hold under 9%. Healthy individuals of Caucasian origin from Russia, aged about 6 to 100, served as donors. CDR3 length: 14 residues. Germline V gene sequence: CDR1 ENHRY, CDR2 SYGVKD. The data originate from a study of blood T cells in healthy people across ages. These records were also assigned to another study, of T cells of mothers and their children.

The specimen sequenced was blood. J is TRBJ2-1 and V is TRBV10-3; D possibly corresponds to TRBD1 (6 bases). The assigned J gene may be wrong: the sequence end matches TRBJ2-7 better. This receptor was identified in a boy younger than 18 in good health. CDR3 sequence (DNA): TGTGCCATCAGTGCAGAGGACAGTGGTTGCGAGCAGTACTTC. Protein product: CAISAEDSGCEQYF.